The clone carrying this T cell receptor beta chain is a singleton in its sample. The antigen remains undetermined. The CDR3 has 15 amino acids. Trimming removed 6 bases from V and 0 bases from J, with 15 bases in between. CDR1 DFQATT and CDR2 SNEGSKA come from the germline V gene (reference sequence). The TCR beta CDR3 regions underwent amplification using RNA transcripts as the source. First-round RT-PCR targeting the TCR CDR3 was performed with the HTBI primer set. One entry per CDR3 protein, called by TCRdb with MiXCR from the multiplex PCR reads. The repertoire holds approximately 400,000 distinct CDR3 sequences, with 11% to 15% as singletons. The data derive from a study of T cells in Graves' hyperthyroidism and ophthalmopathy. Study details: Pretreatment peripheral blood was obtained at initial diagnosis. Study observations and caveats: Onset of ophthalmopathy came a median 6.5 months after the model predicted it.

No progression to ophthalmopathy during 18 months of follow-up defined stable disease. Exclusion followed for patients with uncontrolled infection, other autoimmune disease, pregnancy or lactation. This receptor was taken from an older woman with Graves' hyperthyroidism. Specimen: blood. The chain combines TRBV20-1 with TRBJ1-3; maybe TRBD1 (6 bases). The CDR3 region is CSAPNDRTSGNTIYF. The DNA of the CDR3 is TGCAGTGCACCCAATGACAGGACCTCTGGAAACACCATATATTTT.